The 28 T cell receptor beta chains given below trace back to one sample, sequenced in a study of blood T cell repertoires in COVID-19. Sequenced by immunoSEQ multiplex PCR; TCRdb stores in-frame clones only, minus some. Here the sample spans hundreds of thousands of clones, about 90% being singletons. Sample: peripheral blood. The receptor source for this set is an elderly man with acute or convalescent COVID-19.

The V and J genes are TRBV18 and TRBJ2-5, with 8 bases lining up with TRBD1. V lost 5 bases and J lost 2; bases outside the gene matches: 4. This CDR3 has 14 residues. The germline CDR1 and CDR2 sequences are KGHSH and LQKENI. CDR3 residues: CASSFTGGQETQYF. The CDR3 DNA reads as TGTGCCAGCTCATTTACAGGGGGGCAAGAGACCCAGTACTTC. The full variable domain, its missing parts supplied by reference TRBV18 and TRBJ2-5, is NAGVMQNPRHLVRRRGQEARLRCSPMKGHSHVYWYRQLPEEGLKFMVYLQKENIIDESGMPKERFSAEFPKEGPSILRIQQVVRGDSAAYFCASSFTGGQETQYFGPGTRLLVL.

V and J are TRBV12-3 or TRBV12-4 and TRBJ1-1; D call uncertain. The V end lost 5 bases, the J end lost 10 bases, and 11 bases lay between the germline ends. This CDR3 is built from 11 residues. The CDR3 protein is CASSLRVVAFF. The CDR3 nucleotides are TGTGCCAGCAGTCTTAGAGTAGTAGCTTTCTTT.

The genes are TRBV10-1 and TRBJ2-1; D gene uncertain. CDR1 is WNHNN, CDR2 SYGVQD, per germline (reference sequence). V was clipped by 6 bases and J by 5 bases, with 14 bases between them. The CDR3 length is 14 residues. The CDR3 bases are TGCGCCAGCAGAAATAGCTCGTCTAACAATGAGCAGTTCTTC. Translating gives CASRNSSSNNEQFF.

CDR3 in DNA: TGTGCCAGCAGTTTCGGGGAGACCGGTGAGGCTTTCTTT. This encodes CASSFGETGEAFF. V gene TRBV12-3 or TRBV12-4 combines with J gene TRBJ1-1; D gene uncertain. This CDR3 is built from 13 residues. V dropped 3 bases and J dropped 11 bases, with 16 bases sitting between them.

In its sample, this clone was seen once. The chain joins TRBV5-1 to TRBJ2-7; 8 bases are shared with TRBD1. V gave up 0 bases and J gave up 3 bases; unmatched junction bases: 14. The CDR3 runs to 18 residues. Germline assignment: CDR1 SGHRS and CDR2 YFSETQ. The CDR3 DNA is TGCGCCAGCAGCTTGGCCCAAATGGACAGGGCCCAAATCTACGAGCAGTACTTC. It yields the protein CASSLAQMDRAQIYEQYF.

J is TRBJ2-5 and V is TRBV7-2; the match to TRBD1 covers 7 bases. CDR3 length: 15 residues. V shed 5 bases, J shed 2 bases, and the junction held 8 bases outside the gene matches. Germline values: CDR1 SGHTA, CDR2 FQGNSA. The CDR3: CASSPSGQLQETQYF. The CDR3 DNA is TGTGCCAGCAGCCCCTCGGGACAGCTGCAAGAGACCCAGTACTTC. The full variable domain, in which reference TRBV7-2 and TRBJ2-5 provide the parts outside the CDR3, is GAGVSQSPSNKVTEKGKDVELRCDPISGHTALYWYRQSLGQGLEFLIYFQGNSAPDKSGLPSDRFSAERTGGSVSTLTIQRTQQEDSAVYLCASSPSGQLQETQYFGPGTRLLVL.

The rearrangement uses TRBV18 and TRBJ2-7; TRBD2 matches 14 bases. The CDR3 is 17 residues long. Germline V CDR1 and CDR2: KGHSH, LQKENI. Germline trimming cut 3 bases from V and 4 bases from J; bases unmatched to any gene: 8. CDR3 amino acids: CASSPGLAGGSSYEQYF. In DNA form, the CDR3 reads TGTGCCAGCTCACCCGGACTAGCGGGAGGCAGTTCTTACGAGCAGTACTTC.

This clone was observed once. CDR3 loop: CASSRYSGSPYEQYF. CDR3 nucleotides: TGTGCCAGCAGCAGATATAGCGGGAGCCCCTACGAGCAGTACTTC. The rearrangement joins TRBV7-3 to TRBJ2-7, with 9 bases that match TRBD2. J gave up 2 bases and V 5 bases, and 7 bases lay outside the gene matches. Per the germline V gene, CDR1 is SGHTA and CDR2 is FQGTGA. The CDR3 totals 15 residues.

V is TRBV7-2 and J is TRBJ2-5, with D possibly TRBD2 on 5 matching bases. From germline, CDR1 is SGHTA and CDR2 FQGNSA. Trimming removed 4 bases at V and 1 base at J, with 10 bases between. The CDR3 totals 14 residues. CDR3 bases: TGTGCCAGCAGCTCCCTGGCGGGCCAAGAGACCCAGTACTTC. Amino acids: CASSSLAGQETQYF.

The V and J genes are TRBV7-9 and TRBJ1-2; D possibly corresponds to TRBD1 (5 bases). CDR1 is SEHNR, CDR2 FQNEAQ, per germline (reference sequence). V lost 2 bases, J lost 4 bases, and 11 bases lay in between. CDR3 length: 14 amino acids. The CDR3 nucleotides are TGTGCCAGCAGCTTACTGGAGGGGATCTATGGCTACACCTTC. This encodes CASSLLEGIYGYTF. Full variable domain (missing parts from reference TRBV7-9 and TRBJ1-2): DTGVSQNPRHKITKRGQNVTFRCDPISEHNRLYWYRQTLGQGPEFLTYFQNEAQLEKSRLLSDRFSAERPKGSFSTLEIQRTEQGDSAMYLCASSLLEGIYGYTFGSGTRLTVV.

The genes are TRBV2 and TRBJ2-3; the D gene is possibly TRBD1 (6 bases). The CDR3 has 14 residues. The V gene's germline CDR1 is SNHLY and CDR2 FYNNEI. The V gene lost 9 bases and the J gene lost 0 bases, with 13 bases spanning the gap. The CDR3 sequence is CASSDRRSTDTQYF. The CDR3 DNA follows: TGTGCCAGTTCCGACAGGCGCAGCACAGATACGCAGTATTTT.

The V and J genes are TRBV27 and TRBJ2-1; no definite D call. There are 16 residues in the CDR3. The V gene lost 0 bases and the J gene lost 1 base, with 10 bases spanning the gap. Germline loops: CDR1 MNHEY, CDR2 SMNVEV (reference sequence). As DNA, the CDR3 is TGTGCCAGCAGTTTATCGTATTCCAGATCCTACAATGAGCAGTTCTTC. The encoded protein is CASSLSYSRSYNEQFF.

For the CDR3, the DNA is TGTGCCAGCAGCCAAGGGAGGGTGGCTGAAGCTTTCTTT. Protein: CASSQGRVAEAFF. V and J are TRBV14 and TRBJ1-1; D gene ambiguous. V was cut by 1 base and J by 6 bases, with 9 bases left in between. The germline gives CDR1 SGHDN, CDR2 FVKESK. The CDR3 length is 13 residues.

The gene calls are TRBV4-1 and TRBJ1-5; D is unresolved. V lost 4 bases, J lost 8 bases, and 21 bases lay in between. CDR3 length equals 16 residues. CDR1 and CDR2 (germline): MGHRA, YSYEKL. The CDR3 is CASSLIFSGDGKPQHF. The CDR3 bases are TGCGCCAGCAGCCTGATCTTCAGCGGAGATGGGAAGCCCCAGCATTTT.

The V call is TRBV6-6, the J call TRBJ1-1; TRBD1 matches 8 bases. The germline gives CDR1 MNHNY, CDR2 SVGAGI (reference sequence). V shed 8 bases, J shed 1 base, and the junction held 6 bases outside the gene matches. This CDR3 has 14 amino acids. CDR3: CASGFQGANTEAFF. CDR3 coding DNA: TGTGCCAGCGGATTCCAGGGGGCGAACACTGAAGCTTTCTTT.

This sequence joins TRBV12-3 or TRBV12-4 and TRBJ2-7; no reliable D call. V was clipped by 6 bases and J by 3 bases, with 9 bases between them. This CDR3 region has 12 residues. In DNA form, the CDR3 reads TGTGCCAGCAGCCTTGACAACTACGAGCAGTACTTC. It yields the protein CASSLDNYEQYF.

The rearrangement uses TRBV6-1 and TRBJ1-5; 8 positions agree with TRBD1. V lost 1 base, J lost 4 bases, and 0 bases stayed unmatched. CDR1 is MNHNS, CDR2 SASEGT, per germline. CDR3 length: 14 amino acids. The CDR3 sequence is CASSEGQGNQPQHF. The CDR3 DNA is TGTGCCAGCAGTGAAGGACAGGGGAATCAGCCCCAGCATTTT.

The gene calls are TRBV15 and TRBJ1-2; D might be TRBD1 (6 bases). Germline V gene data show CDR1 as LNHNV and CDR2 as YYDKDF (reference sequence). This CDR3 is 14 amino acids long. The ends were cut back, 3 bases at V and 8 bases at J, with 16 bases in the middle. CDR3 region: CATSSLNRESGYTF. As DNA, the CDR3 is TGTGCCACCAGCAGCCTAAACAGGGAGAGCGGCTACACCTTC.

The J gene is TRBJ1-2, the V gene TRBV3-1 (or the pseudogene TRBV3-2); D is perhaps TRBD1 (6 bases). The ends were cut back, 0 bases at V and 2 bases at J, with 7 bases in the middle. The CDR3 has 14 residues. Germline loops: CDR1 LGHDT, CDR2 YNNKEL (reference sequence). For the CDR3, the DNA is TGTGCCAGCAGCCAAGAGGACAGAAACTATGGCTACACCTTC. Its translation: CASSQEDRNYGYTF.

V usage is TRBV18 and J usage is TRBJ1-6; TRBD1 might be the D (5 bases). Germline CDR1 and CDR2: KGHSH and LQKENI. There are 14 residues in the CDR3. V shed 3 bases and J shed 4 bases, with 7 bases lying between them. The CDR3 region is CASSPDMYNSPLHF. CDR3 bases: TGTGCCAGCTCACCGGACATGTATAATTCACCCCTCCACTTT.

This chain joins TRBV7-2 and TRBJ2-2, with D maybe TRBD2 (5 bases). Germline V CDR1 and CDR2: SGHTA, FQGNSA. V was cut by 4 bases and J by 0 bases, with 9 bases left in between. The length of the CDR3 is 15 residues. CDR3 coding DNA: TGTGCCAGCAGCTGGTCCGGGGCGAACACCGGGGAGCTGTTTTTT. It is translated as CASSWSGANTGELFF.

This chain connects TRBV5-4 to TRBJ2-3; 14 nucleotides match TRBD2. Germline V gene data show CDR1 as SGHNT and CDR2 as YYREEE (reference sequence). The CDR3 runs to 17 residues. With 4 bases clipped from V and 3 bases from J, the junction kept 7 bases outside the gene matches. CDR3 bases: TGTGCCAGCAGCCCGCGACTAGCGGGAGGGTTAACAGATACGCAGTATTTT. It yields the protein CASSPRLAGGLTDTQYF.

V is TRBV5-6 and J is TRBJ2-7; D ambiguous. Germline V gene sequence: CDR1 SGHDT, CDR2 YYEEEE. V lost 0 bases and J lost 2, with 9 bases in between. This CDR3 contains 14 residues. Written as DNA, the CDR3 is TGTGCCAGCAGCTTGGTACGGTCCCCCTACGAGCAGTACTTC. This translates into CASSLVRSPYEQYF. The full variable domain, in which reference TRBV5-6 and TRBJ2-7 provide the parts outside the CDR3, is DAGVTQSPTHLIKTRGQQVTLRCSPKSGHDTVSWYQQALGQGPQFIFQYYEEEERQRGNFPDRFSGHQFPNYSSELNVNALLLGDSALYLCASSLVRSPYEQYFGPGTRLTVT.

Points on this clone: The sample holds other DNA sequences that translate to the same CDR3. V gene TRBV5-1 combines with J gene TRBJ2-2, with a weak D call TRBD2 (5 bases). Trimming took off 5 bases at V and 2 bases at J, with 10 bases between the two ends. CDR1 SGHRS and CDR2 YFSETQ come from the germline V gene. This CDR3 comprises 14 residues. DNA for the CDR3: TGCGCCAGCAGGTGGACTCCAAACACCGGGGAGCTGTTTTTT. As protein: CASRWTPNTGELFF.

This sequence joins TRBV5-1 and TRBJ2-7, with D hard to call. V dropped 1 base and J dropped 0 bases, with 5 bases sitting between them. This CDR3 spans 13 amino acids. The germline CDR1 and CDR2 sequences are SGHRS and YFSETQ. The CDR3 sequence is CASSLSLSYEQYF. CDR3 DNA sequence: TGCGCCAGCAGCTTGTCCCTCTCCTACGAGCAGTACTTC.

The J gene is TRBJ2-5, the V gene TRBV28; 7 nucleotides align to TRBD1. This CDR3 is 14 amino acids long. Losses at the gene ends were 4 bases for V and 4 bases for J; bases not matched to a gene: 6. The V gene's germline CDR1 is MDHEN and CDR2 SYDVKM. In nucleotides, the CDR3 is TGTGCCAGCAGTTCGACAGGGCTGGGAGAGACCCAGTACTTC. Translation: CASSSTGLGETQYF. Filled out from reference TRBV28 and TRBJ2-5, the complete variable domain reads DVKVTQSSRYLVKRTGEKVFLECVQDMDHENMFWYRQDPGLGLRLIYFSYDVKMKEKGDIPEGYSVSREKKERFSLILESASTNQTSMYLCASSSTGLGETQYFGPGTRLLVL.

The chain couples TRBV6-2 or TRBV6-3 to TRBJ1-2; no definite D call. Germline CDR1 and CDR2: MNHEY and SVGEGT. This CDR3 spans 14 amino acids. Trimming took 4 bases from V and 0 from J, leaving 9 bases between them. DNA of the CDR3: TGTGCCAGCAGTTCGATCACAACTAACTATGGCTACACCTTC. Encoded protein: CASSSITTNYGYTF.

This clone showed up many times. This chain joins TRBV7-3 and TRBJ2-5; D not certain. Trimming left V 1 base short and J 5 bases short, with 8 bases between. Germline V gene data show CDR1 as SGHTA and CDR2 as FQGTGA. This CDR3 spans 13 amino acids. CDR3 sequence reads: CASSLNFGETQYF. Written as DNA, the CDR3 is TGTGCCAGCAGCTTAAATTTCGGGGAGACCCAGTACTTC.